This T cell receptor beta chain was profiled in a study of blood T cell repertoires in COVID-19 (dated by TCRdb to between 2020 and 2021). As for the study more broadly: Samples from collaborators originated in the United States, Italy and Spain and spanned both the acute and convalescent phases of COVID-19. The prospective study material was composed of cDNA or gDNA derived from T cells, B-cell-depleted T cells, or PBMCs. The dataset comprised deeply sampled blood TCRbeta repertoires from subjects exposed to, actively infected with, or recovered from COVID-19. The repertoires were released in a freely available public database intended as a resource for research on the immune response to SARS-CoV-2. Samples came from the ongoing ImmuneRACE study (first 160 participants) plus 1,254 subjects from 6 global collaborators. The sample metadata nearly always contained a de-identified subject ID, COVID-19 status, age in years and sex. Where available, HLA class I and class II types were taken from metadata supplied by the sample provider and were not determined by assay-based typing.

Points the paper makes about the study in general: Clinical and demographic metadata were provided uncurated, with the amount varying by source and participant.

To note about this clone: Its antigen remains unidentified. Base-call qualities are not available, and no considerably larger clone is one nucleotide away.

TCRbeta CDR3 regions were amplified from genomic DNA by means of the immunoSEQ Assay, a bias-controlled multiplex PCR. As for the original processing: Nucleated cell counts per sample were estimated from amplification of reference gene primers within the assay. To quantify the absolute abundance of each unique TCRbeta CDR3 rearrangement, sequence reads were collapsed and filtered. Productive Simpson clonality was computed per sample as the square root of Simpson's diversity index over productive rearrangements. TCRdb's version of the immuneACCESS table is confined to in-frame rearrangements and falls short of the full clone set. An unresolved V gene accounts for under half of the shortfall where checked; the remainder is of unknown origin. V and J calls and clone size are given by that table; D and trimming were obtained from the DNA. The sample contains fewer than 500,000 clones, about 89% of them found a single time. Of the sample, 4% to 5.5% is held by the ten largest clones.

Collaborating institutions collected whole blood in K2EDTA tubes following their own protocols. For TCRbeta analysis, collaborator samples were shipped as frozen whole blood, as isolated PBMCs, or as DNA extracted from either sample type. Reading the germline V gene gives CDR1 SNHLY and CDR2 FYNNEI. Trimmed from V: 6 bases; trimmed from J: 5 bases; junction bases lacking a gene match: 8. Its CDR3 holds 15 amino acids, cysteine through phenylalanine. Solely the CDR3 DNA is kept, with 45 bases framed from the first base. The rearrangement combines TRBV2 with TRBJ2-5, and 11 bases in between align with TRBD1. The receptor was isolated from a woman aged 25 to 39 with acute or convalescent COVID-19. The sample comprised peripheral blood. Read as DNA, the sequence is TGTGCCAGCAGGAGGGACAGGGGGATCTTGGAGACCCAGTACTTC. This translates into CASRRDRGILETQYF.